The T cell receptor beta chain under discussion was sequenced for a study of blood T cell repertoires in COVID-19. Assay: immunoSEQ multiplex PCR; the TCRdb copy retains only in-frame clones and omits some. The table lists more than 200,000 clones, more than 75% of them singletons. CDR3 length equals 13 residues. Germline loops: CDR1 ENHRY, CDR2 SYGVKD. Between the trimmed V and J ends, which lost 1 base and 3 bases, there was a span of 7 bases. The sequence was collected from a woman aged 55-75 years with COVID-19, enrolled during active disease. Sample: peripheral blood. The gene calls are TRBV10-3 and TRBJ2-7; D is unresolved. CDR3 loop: CAISEFRNYEQYF. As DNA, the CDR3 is TGTGCCATCAGTGAGTTCAGAAACTACGAGCAGTACTTC.